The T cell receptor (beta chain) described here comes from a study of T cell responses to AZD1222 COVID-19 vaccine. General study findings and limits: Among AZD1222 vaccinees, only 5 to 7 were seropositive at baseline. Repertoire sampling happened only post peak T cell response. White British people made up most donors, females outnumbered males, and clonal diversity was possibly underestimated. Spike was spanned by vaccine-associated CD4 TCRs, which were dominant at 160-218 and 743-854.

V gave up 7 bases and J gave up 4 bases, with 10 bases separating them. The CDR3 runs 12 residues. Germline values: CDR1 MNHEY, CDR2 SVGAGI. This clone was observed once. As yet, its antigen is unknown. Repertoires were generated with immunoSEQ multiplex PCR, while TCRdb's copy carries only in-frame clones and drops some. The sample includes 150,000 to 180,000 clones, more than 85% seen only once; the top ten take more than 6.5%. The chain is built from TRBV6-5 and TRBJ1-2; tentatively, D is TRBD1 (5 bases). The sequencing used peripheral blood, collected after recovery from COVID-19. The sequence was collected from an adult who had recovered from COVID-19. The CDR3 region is CASTRGSYGYTF. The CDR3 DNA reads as TGTGCCAGCACCCGGGGGTCCTATGGCTACACCTTC.